This TCR beta chain was sequenced during a study of shared clonotypes between healthy human individuals. Study-level information: Each donor's CD4 naive and CD4 memory cells filled three plates apiece, CD8 naive two, and CD8 memory one. General study results and limits: Among non-shared clonotypes, generation probabilities were lower than among those shared by all four donors.

Germline V lookup: CDR1 SGDLS, CDR2 YYNGEE. The ends were cut back, 0 bases at V and 0 bases at J, with 9 bases in the middle. The CDR3 has 15 amino acids. The table came from immunoSEQ multiplex PCR; TCRdb's copy has only in-frame clones and leaves some out. The sample holds 2.3 million or so clones, 85% to 95% seen once. About this clone itself: Its specificity is unknown. The identical CDR3 is also encoded by other nucleotide sequences in the sample.

Sequenced: naive CD4+ T cells from PBMCs. Subset: CD45RA+ positively selected. The rearrangement joins TRBV9 to TRBJ1-1; D possibly corresponds to TRBD1 (5 bases). This TCR was sampled from a young man in good health. Some clones in this sample may be carry-over from other donors' samples. The CDR3 nucleotides read TGTGCCAGCAGCGTAGGGGGGACGGTGAACACTGAAGCTTTCTTT. This translates into CASSVGGTVNTEAFF.